This TCR beta chain is drawn from a study of shared clonotypes between healthy human individuals. Germline-derived CDR1 and CDR2 are SGHRS and YFSETQ. The CDR3 loop spans 17 amino acids. V lost 4 bases, J lost 4 bases, and 15 bases stayed unmatched. Study-level findings and limits: Generation probabilities were higher for clonotypes shared across all four sorted-subset donors than for unshared ones.

For this clone: Its antigen is not identified.

Donors comprised only Caucasian adults living in Nashville, Tennessee. CD4+ cells yielded CD45RA+ naive and CD45RA-negative memory subsets. This table comes from immunoSEQ multiplex PCR, and its TCRdb copy is limited to in-frame clones, with some not included. The data contain approximately 500,000 clones, 90% to 96% of them singletons. This clonotype was obtained from a woman under 40 in good health. The chain uses TRBV5-1 and TRBJ2-7; the match to TRBD2 covers 9 bases. Sequenced input: naive CD4+ T cells sorted from blood. Subset here: CD45RA+ positively selected. The CDR3 sequence is CASSAGLAGVGRYEQYF. In DNA form, the CDR3 reads TGCGCCAGCAGCGCGGGACTAGCTGGAGTGGGTCGGTACGAGCAGTACTTC.